The subject of this entry is one TCR beta chain. The table lists this clone with a count of one. Its antigen has not been determined. Base qualities are not recorded, but no much larger clone differs from it by a single base. The immunoSEQ Assay was used to sequence TCR beta CDR3 regions from DNA. The paper's data handling went like this. T cell density was computed as TCR beta template counts normalized to usable DNA estimated by amplifying housekeeping genes. Richness was estimated using the preseqR package, with extrapolation to 400,000 templates for PBMC samples and to 120,000 templates for tissue samples. Clonality was defined by subtracting Pielou's evenness from one. To identify tissue-enriched TCRs, differential abundance testing was run on productive amino-acid clonotypes with a minimum total count of 5 and an alpha of 0.1. Repertoire overlap between compartments was quantified with the Jaccard Index and Morisita Overlap Index. GLIPH grouped TCR beta CDR3s together with public tetramer-defined viral CDR3s, and a viral motif had to include at least three viral sequences and also show V-gene enrichment. TCRdb's version of the immuneACCESS table is confined to in-frame rearrangements and falls short of the full clone set. An unresolved V gene accounts for under half of the shortfall where checked; the remainder is of unknown origin. That table furnishes V, J and clone size, whereas the DNA furnished D and trimming. This sample lists 75,000 to 80,000 clones; 80% were detected once. 7.5% to 10% of the sample comes from the top ten.

This entry is derived from a study of T cells in localized non-small cell lung cancer (TCRdb year 2020). For the wider study: Comparing tumors with uninvolved tumor-adjacent lungs, the study looked at the T cell repertoires of over 200 patients with early-stage NSCLC. A mean age of around 66 years was recorded for the NSCLC patients, of whom 129 were male and 100 to 110 were female. All 250 or so NSCLC patients in the cohort were treatment-naive and had localized lung tumors that were resected.

Study-wide conclusions, independent of this receptor: Because multi-region tumor sequencing was not performed, intratumor heterogeneity could not be ruled out. Higher T cell density in blood was associated with longer overall survival, whereas higher clonality in adjacent lung was associated with shorter survival. Because the study design was exploratory, TCR variables were selected using unadjusted p-values without false-discovery rate correction. Uninvolved tumor-adjacent lung showed the highest T cell clonality, higher than tumor, which suggests more focused antigenic responses in the uninvolved tumor-adjacent lung. Of the top 100 tumor clones, a median of approximately 60 were detected in paired uninvolved adjacent lung; under 30 were also among that lung's top 100.

From V the trimming removes 6 bases and from J it removes 3 bases, while the gene matches leave 2 bases of the junction unaccounted for. The CDR3 covers 15 residues, taking in both the cysteine and the phenylalanine. The entry retains the CDR3 DNA only, 45 bases that are in frame from base 1. Based on the germline V gene (reference sequence), the CDR1 and CDR2 sequences are MNHEY and SMNVEV. At diagnosis, tumor, uninvolved tumor-adjacent lung and peripheral blood were collected and then preserved as a mix of FFPE and fresh-frozen material. For TCR repertoire profiling, blood samples were analyzed as peripheral blood mononuclear cells.

The sequencing used peripheral blood, collected before any cancer treatment. The source is a female donor of 60 years or more with stage I lung adenocarcinoma. The chain joins TRBV27 to TRBJ2-6, with 10 bases in between that match TRBD1. The CDR3 has the sequence CASSGQGVGANVLTF. The base sequence is TGTGCCAGCAGCGGACAGGGGGTTGGGGCCAACGTCCTGACTTTC.